The 23 T cell receptor beta chains presented below share a single source sample, sequenced in a study of T cells in Graves' hyperthyroidism and ophthalmopathy. From RNA transcripts, TCR beta CDR3 regions were amplified. RT-PCR in the first round (using the HTBI primer set) targeted the TCR CDR3. TCRdb reprocessed the multiplex PCR reads with MiXCR, giving one entry per CDR3 protein. The repertoire holds approximately 400,000 distinct CDR3 sequences, with about 13% as singletons. The specimen sequenced was blood. Receptors originate from a man younger than 45 with Graves' hyperthyroidism that later progressed to Graves' ophthalmopathy.

This clonotype appeared many times. This chain uses TRBV7-8 with TRBJ2-5, with D possibly TRBD1 on 5 matching bases. Germline lookup yields CDR1 SGHVS and CDR2 FQNEAQ. V was clipped by 5 bases and J by 2 bases, with 12 bases between them. The CDR3 has 14 amino acids. The DNA for the CDR3 is TGTGCCAGCAGCCCTCAAGGGGCTCAAGAGACCCAGTACTTC. It yields the protein CASSPQGAQETQYF.

This clonotype was seen a single time. J is TRBJ2-2 and V is TRBV9; TRBD2 agrees at 11 bases. Trimming took 3 bases from V and 3 from J; bases not matched to a gene: 4. Germline V gives CDR1 SGDLS, CDR2 YYNGEE. The CDR3 totals 16 residues. The CDR3 here is CASSDPSGGYTGELFF. Here the CDR3 DNA reads TGTGCCAGCAGCGACCCTAGCGGGGGGTACACCGGGGAGCTGTTTTTT.

This clonotype was detected only a few times. The chain links TRBV5-6 to TRBJ1-2; 10 nucleotides agree with TRBD1. Germline V gives CDR1 SGHDT, CDR2 YYEEEE. The V and J ends lost 5 bases and 7 bases, in that order; junction bases with no gene match: 5. The CDR3 runs to 13 residues. The CDR3, as DNA: TGTGCCAGCAGTCCGACAGGGGGCGTTGGCTACACCTTC. It translates to CASSPTGGVGYTF.

This clonotype has only a few counts. As DNA, the CDR3 is TGTGCCAGCATGGGTAGCGGGGGACTATACAATGAGCAGTTCTTC. Residues: CASMGSGGLYNEQFF. The chain carries TRBV6-7 and TRBJ2-1; 9 bases map to TRBD2. TRBV6-7 has ORF status, its function being uncertain. This CDR3 has 15 residues. Trimming at V came to 7 bases and at J to 4 bases, leaving 8 bases not matched to a gene.

The rearrangement joins TRBV5-1 to TRBJ2-2; 9 bases align to TRBD1. In germline, CDR1 is SGHRS, CDR2 YFSETQ. Unmatched junction bases numbered 2, after V lost 4 bases and J lost 4 bases. The CDR3 is 14 residues long. In DNA, the CDR3 is TGCGCCAGCAGCGGGGGACAGGGCACCGGGGAGCTGTTTTTT. Protein: CASSGGQGTGELFF.

This sequence joins TRBV30 and TRBJ1-5, with D unresolved. The V gene's germline CDR1 is GTSNPN and CDR2 SVGIG (reference sequence). The CDR3 extends over 15 amino acids. Trimming removed 0 bases at V and 0 bases at J, with 9 bases between. DNA for the CDR3: TGTGCCTGGAGTGTACCGGGTTATAGCAATCAGCCCCAGCATTTT. This translates into CAWSVPGYSNQPQHF.

In its sample, this clonotype was seen once. This chain connects TRBV11-2 to TRBJ2-2; D possibly corresponds to TRBD2 (7 bases). Germline-derived CDR1 and CDR2 are SGHAT and FQNNGV. With 3 bases removed from V and 5 bases from J, the gap between germline ends came to 16 bases. The CDR3 totals 16 residues. The CDR3: CASSFTGGRYTGELFF. The CDR3 coding sequence is TGTGCCAGCAGCTTTACGGGGGGCCGCTATACCGGGGAGCTGTTTTTT. The full variable domain, rest sourced from reference TRBV11-2 and TRBJ2-2, is EAGVAQSPRYKIIEKRQSVAFWCNPISGHATLYWYQQILGQGPKLLIQFQNNGVVDDSQLPKDRFSAERLKGVDSTLKIQPAKLEDSAVYLCASSFTGGRYTGELFFGEGSRLTVL.

This clonotype was detected only a few times. V and J are TRBV5-1 and TRBJ1-4; the match to TRBD1 covers 8 bases. CDR1 and CDR2 from the germline V gene are SGHRS and YFSETQ. There are 15 residues in the CDR3. V lost 5 bases, J lost 7 bases, and 10 bases stayed unmatched. DNA of the CDR3: TGCGCCAGCAGTAACGGACAGGGAGTAGGTGAAAAACTGTTTTTT. It yields the protein CASSNGQGVGEKLFF. Combining the CDR3 with reference TRBV5-1 and TRBJ1-4 gives the whole variable domain KAGVTQTPRYLIKTRGQQVTLSCSPISGHRSVSWYQQTPGQGLQFLFEYFSETQRNKGNFPGRFSGRQFSNSRSEMNVSTLELGDSALYLCASSNGQGVGEKLFFGSGTQLSVL.

This clonotype appeared many times. The J gene is TRBJ2-5, the V gene TRBV2, with a tentative D call TRBD2 (6 bases). V dropped 2 bases and J dropped 1 base, with 14 bases sitting between them. This CDR3 has 16 residues. CDR1 and CDR2 from the germline V gene are SNHLY and FYNNEI. The CDR3 is CASSEIGGMFQETQYF. The CDR3 region has the DNA TGTGCCAGCAGTGAAATCGGGGGAATGTTCCAAGAGACCCAGTACTTC.

The V gene is TRBV29-1, the J gene TRBJ2-2; 8 positions agree with TRBD2. Germline assignment: CDR1 SQVTM and CDR2 ANQGSEA. Trimming cost V 2 bases and J 5 bases; bases outside gene matches: 4. The CDR3 is 14 residues long. CDR3 nucleotides: TGCAGCGTTGAAAGGACTAGCAGGACCGGGGAGCTGTTTTTT. Protein sequence: CSVERTSRTGELFF.

The chain links TRBV28 to TRBJ1-2, with D possibly TRBD1 on 6 matching bases. This CDR3 region has 13 residues. V was trimmed by 4 bases and J by 7 bases, leaving 13 bases between them. Germline CDR1 and CDR2: MDHEN and SYDVKM. Here the CDR3 reads CASSSPSGAGYTF. The DNA of the CDR3 is TGTGCCAGCAGTTCTCCCTCGGGGGCTGGCTACACCTTC.

This chain connects TRBV20-1 to TRBJ1-1; tentative D call: TRBD1 (5 bases). V lost 6 bases to trimming and J lost 6 bases, with 17 bases between them. CDR1 and CDR2 from the germline V gene are DFQATT and SNEGSKA (reference sequence). The CDR3 consists of 13 residues. CDR3 sequence reads: CSARDGISPEAFF. CDR3 nucleotides: TGCAGTGCGCGGGACGGAATTAGTCCTGAAGCTTTCTTT.

In its sample, this clonotype was seen many times. This rearrangement joins TRBV5-5 to TRBJ1-1; a possible D gene is TRBD1 (6 bases). V was pared by 4 bases and J by 6 bases, with 16 bases between. This CDR3 has 14 amino acids. Germline assignment: CDR1 SGHKS and CDR2 YYEKEE (reference sequence). Here the CDR3 DNA reads TGTGCCAGCAGCCGCGTAACAGGGATTGCTGAAGCTTTCTTT. Amino acid sequence: CASSRVTGIAEAFF.

The rearrangement uses TRBV4-1 and TRBJ1-1; no clear D. The CDR3 contains 14 residues. Between the trimmed V and J ends, which lost 4 bases and 0 bases, there was a span of 9 bases. Germline V CDR1 and CDR2: MGHRA, YSYEKL. This CDR3 is CASSPDIMNTEAFF. CDR3 bases: TGCGCCAGCAGCCCTGACATCATGAACACTGAAGCTTTCTTT.

This clonotype was found a few times. The rearrangement joins TRBV4-1 to TRBJ2-2; D is uncertain. V lost 2 bases, J lost 5 bases, and 9 bases lay in between. The CDR3 loop spans 14 amino acids. Germline V CDR1 and CDR2: MGHRA, YSYEKL. CDR3 in amino acids: CASSQLQATGELFF. CDR3 DNA sequence: TGCGCCAGCAGCCAACTGCAGGCTACCGGGGAGCTGTTTTTT.

This clonotype was picked up many times. CDR3 DNA sequence: TGTGCCAGCAGCCAAGCAAGCCACGAGCAGTACTTC. Amino acid sequence: CASSQASHEQYF. This rearrangement joins TRBV3-1 to TRBJ2-7; no reliable D call. The germline V and J ends were trimmed by 1 base and 5 bases, with 6 bases remaining between them. CDR3 size: 12 residues. CDR1 and CDR2 (germline): LGHDT, YNNKEL (reference sequence).

This rearrangement joins TRBV3-1 to TRBJ2-3, with TRBD1 identical over 9 bases. The CDR3 is made up of 15 amino acids. Trimming removed 4 bases from V and 2 bases from J; junction bases left unmatched: 4. Per germline, CDR1 LGHDT and CDR2 YNNKEL (reference sequence). In DNA, the CDR3 is TGTGCCAGCAGCCCGGGACAGGGCCCCACAGATACGCAGTATTTT. Translated: CASSPGQGPTDTQYF.

This clonotype was seen ten or more times. This chain connects TRBV6-1 to TRBJ1-5; the D is unclear. V was cut by 7 bases and J by 7 bases, with 23 bases left in between. Germline CDR1 is MNHNS and CDR2 is SASEGT. The CDR3 is 16 amino acids. CDR3 sequence (DNA): TGTGCCAGCATCCCCTCAAGTCGCCAGTCCTACCAGCCCCAGCATTTT. Protein sequence: CASIPSSRQSYQPQHF.

This clonotype occurred many times. The chain couples TRBV27 to TRBJ2-7; TRBD2 matches at 9 bases. This CDR3 contains 15 residues. Looked up from germline, CDR1 is MNHEY and CDR2 is SMNVEV (reference sequence). The J segment lost 0 bases and the V segment lost 7 bases, leaving 7 bases of the junction unmatched. The CDR3 region has the DNA TGTGCCAGCAATGTAGCGGGGGCCCTCTCCTACGAGCAGTACTTC. Residues: CASNVAGALSYEQYF.

The chain carries TRBV9 and TRBJ2-5, with 14 nucleotides matching TRBD2. CDR1 and CDR2 from the germline V gene are SGDLS and YYNGEE. V lost 3 bases to trimming and J lost 8 bases; unmatched junction nucleotides: 9. The CDR3 sequence is 16 residues long. CDR3 protein: CASSAGLAGGSGTQYF. CDR3 sequence (DNA): TGTGCCAGCAGCGCCGGACTAGCGGGGGGCTCCGGAACCCAGTACTTC.

In this sample, this clonotype turned up many times. V gene TRBV28 combines with J gene TRBJ2-1, with D hard to call. The V and J ends lost 2 bases and 3 bases respectively, with 11 bases between them. Germline assignment: CDR1 MDHEN and CDR2 SYDVKM. This CDR3 is 15 amino acids long. CDR3: CASSLHGGLYNEQFF. CDR3 DNA sequence: TGTGCCAGCAGTTTACACGGTGGGCTCTACAATGAGCAGTTCTTC.

This clonotype was seen repeatedly, ten times or more. The V call is TRBV7-8, the J call TRBJ2-7, with 7 nucleotides matching TRBD1. The germline V gene encodes CDR1 SGHVS and CDR2 FQNEAQ. The CDR3 is made up of 15 amino acids. The J segment lost 2 bases and the V segment lost 5 bases, leaving 9 bases of the junction unmatched. DNA for the CDR3: TGTGCCAGCAGCCCTGACAGGGCGCTTCCCTACGAGCAGTACTTC. Protein: CASSPDRALPYEQYF.

This clonotype was seen repeatedly, ten times or more. The CDR3 DNA is TGTGCCAGCAGCTTCGTCAGTTCGGACGAGCAGTACTTC. Protein sequence: CASSFVSSDEQYF. This chain joins TRBV11-3 and TRBJ2-7; the D is unclear. V lost 3 bases to trimming and J lost 5 bases, with 11 bases between them. Germline values: CDR1 SGHNT, CDR2 YENEEA. The CDR3 is made up of 13 amino acids.